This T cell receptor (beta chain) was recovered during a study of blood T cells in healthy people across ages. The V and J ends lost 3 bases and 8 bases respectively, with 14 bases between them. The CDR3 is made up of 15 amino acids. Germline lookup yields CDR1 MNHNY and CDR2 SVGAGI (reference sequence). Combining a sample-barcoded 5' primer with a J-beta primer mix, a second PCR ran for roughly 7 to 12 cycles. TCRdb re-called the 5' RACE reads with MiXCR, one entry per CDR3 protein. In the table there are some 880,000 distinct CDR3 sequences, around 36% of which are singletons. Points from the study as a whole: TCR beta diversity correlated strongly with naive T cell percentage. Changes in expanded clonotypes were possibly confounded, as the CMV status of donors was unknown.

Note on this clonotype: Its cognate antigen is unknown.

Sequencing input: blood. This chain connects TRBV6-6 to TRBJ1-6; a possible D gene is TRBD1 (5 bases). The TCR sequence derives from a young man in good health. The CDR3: CASSYTGAVDSPLHF. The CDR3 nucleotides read TGTGCCAGCAGTTATACTGGGGCAGTAGATTCACCCCTCCACTTT.